Sequencing of this TCR beta chain was carried out in a study of cytomegalovirus exposure and HLA in healthy donors. Germline V gives CDR1 SEHNR, CDR2 FQNEAQ (reference sequence). V was clipped by 2 bases and J by 10 bases, with 17 bases between them. The CDR3 totals 14 residues. Study results and limitations: According to an earlier analysis, most TCR beta V segments yielded productive rearrangements about 90% or about 30% of the time. Per published accounts, TCR beta sequences correctly predicted the HLA-A and HLA-B alleles of most subjects. In the analysis, some V segments, TRBV6-2 and TRBV6-3 included, were excluded as indistinguishable.

Note on this clone: Antigen specificity is unknown.

Everyone who donated was a healthy bone marrow donor. The PCR employed 60 Vbeta primers together with 13 Jbeta primers. Produced via immunoSEQ multiplex PCR; TCRdb's table is partial and in-frame only. The sample consists of 140,000 to 150,000 clones, approximately 9% of them appearing once. The clonotype comes from a male donor in good health and CMV-seronegative. This chain uses TRBV7-9 with TRBJ1-2; D is ambiguous. Input material: PBMCs. This CDR3 is CASSLSGGALDYTF. In DNA form, the CDR3 reads TGTGCCAGCAGCTTATCGGGAGGTGCTTTGGACTACACCTTC.